This T cell receptor beta chain was recovered during a study of blood T cell repertoires in COVID-19. Followed longitudinally, the Seattle patients had been enrolled during active infection. The data were produced by immunoSEQ multiplex PCR, yet TCRdb's version contains in-frame clones alone and is incomplete. The sample has some 220,000 clones; 70% to 90% are singletons. Trimming removed 2 bases from V and 0 bases from J; junction bases left unmatched: 1. CDR3 size: 15 residues. The germline V gene encodes CDR1 MNHEY and CDR2 SVGAGI. Sequenced sample: peripheral blood. This receptor was obtained from a woman in her seventies with COVID-19, enrolled during active disease. The V and J genes are TRBV6-5 and TRBJ2-1, with 7 bases that match TRBD2. The CDR3 region has the DNA TGTGCCAGCAGTTACACGGGGGGCTCCTACAATGAGCAGTTCTTC. Translating gives CASSYTGGSYNEQFF.